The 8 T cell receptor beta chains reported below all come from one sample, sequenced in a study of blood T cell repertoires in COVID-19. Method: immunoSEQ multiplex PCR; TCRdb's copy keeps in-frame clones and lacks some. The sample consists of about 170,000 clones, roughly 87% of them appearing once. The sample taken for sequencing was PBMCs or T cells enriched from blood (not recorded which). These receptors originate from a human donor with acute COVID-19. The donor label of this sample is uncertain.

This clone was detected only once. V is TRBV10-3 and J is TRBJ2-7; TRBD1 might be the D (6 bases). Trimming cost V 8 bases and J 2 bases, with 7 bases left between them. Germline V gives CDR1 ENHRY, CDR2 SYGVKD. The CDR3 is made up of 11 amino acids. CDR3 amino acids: CAIRTAYEQYF. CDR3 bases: TGTGCCATCCGGACAGCCTACGAGCAGTACTTC.

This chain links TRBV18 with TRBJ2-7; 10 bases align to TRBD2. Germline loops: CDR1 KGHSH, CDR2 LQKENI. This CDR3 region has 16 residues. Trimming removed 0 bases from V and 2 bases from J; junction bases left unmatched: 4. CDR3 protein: CASSPPSSGGTYEQYF. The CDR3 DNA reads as TGTGCCAGCTCACCACCGTCTAGCGGGGGCACCTACGAGCAGTACTTC.

CDR3 loop: CASSRGGTNYGYTF. Written as DNA, the CDR3 is TGTGCCAGTTCTAGAGGGGGCACCAACTATGGCTACACCTTC. The V and J genes are TRBV6-5 and TRBJ1-2, with 7 bases identical to TRBD1. The germline V gene encodes CDR1 MNHEY and CDR2 SVGAGI. V was pared by 9 bases and J by 2 bases, with 9 bases of the junction left unmatched. There are 14 residues in the CDR3.

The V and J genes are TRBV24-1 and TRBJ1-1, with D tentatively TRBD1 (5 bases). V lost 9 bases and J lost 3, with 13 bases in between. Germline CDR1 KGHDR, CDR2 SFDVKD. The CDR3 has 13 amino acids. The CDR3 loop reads CATRYRSDTEAFF. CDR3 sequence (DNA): TGTGCCACCCGGTACAGGTCGGACACTGAAGCTTTCTTT.

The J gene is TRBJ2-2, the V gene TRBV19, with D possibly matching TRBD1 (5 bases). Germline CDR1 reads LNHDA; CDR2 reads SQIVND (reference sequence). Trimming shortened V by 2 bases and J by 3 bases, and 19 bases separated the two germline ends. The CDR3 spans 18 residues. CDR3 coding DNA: TGTGCCAGTAGTATAATCTACCAGGCCAAGGGGTACACCGGGGAGCTGTTTTTT. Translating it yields CASSIIYQAKGYTGELFF.

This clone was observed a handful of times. The CDR3, as DNA: TGCGCCAGCAGCCCGTCGGGCGGGGGCGTTGGAGGCTACACCTTC. It is translated as CASSPSGGGVGGYTF. The chain couples TRBV4-1 to TRBJ1-2; TRBD1 is a possible D gene (6 bases). This CDR3 region has 15 residues. Trimming removed 4 bases from V and 8 bases from J, with 20 bases in between. Germline-derived CDR1 and CDR2 are MGHRA and YSYEKL.

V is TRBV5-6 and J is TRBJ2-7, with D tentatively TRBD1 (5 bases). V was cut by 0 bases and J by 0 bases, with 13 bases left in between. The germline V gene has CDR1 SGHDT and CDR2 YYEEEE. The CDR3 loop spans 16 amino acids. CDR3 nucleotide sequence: TGTGCCAGCAGCTTGGAAGGGGCAGGGTTCTCCTACGAGCAGTACTTC. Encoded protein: CASSLEGAGFSYEQYF.

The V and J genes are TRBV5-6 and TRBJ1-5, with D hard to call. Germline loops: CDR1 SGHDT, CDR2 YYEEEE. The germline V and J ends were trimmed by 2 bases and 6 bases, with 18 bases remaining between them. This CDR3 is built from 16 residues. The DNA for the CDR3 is TGTGCCAGCAGCTTATTTAGGCTGACGGAGACTCAGCCCCAGCATTTT. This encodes CASSLFRLTETQPQHF.